This T cell receptor (beta chain) comes out of a study of T cell responses to AZD1222 COVID-19 vaccine. Broader study findings: A mostly white British donor set with more females was recruited, and clonal diversity was possibly underestimated. Spike-wide vaccine-associated CD4 TCRs dominated at 160-218 and 743-854.

The germline V gene encodes CDR1 MNHEY and CDR2 SVGAGI. This CDR3 contains 13 residues. V was clipped by 7 bases and J by 10 bases, with 19 bases between them. As regards this clone: Antigen specificity is unknown.

The data were produced by immunoSEQ multiplex PCR, yet TCRdb's version contains in-frame clones alone and is incomplete. The repertoire includes approximately 100,000 clones, 70% to 90% of them detected once, and roughly 13% sits in the top ten. The clonotype was recovered from an adult in good health. The V call is TRBV6-5, the J call TRBJ1-2; D perhaps matches TRBD1 (6 bases). Sequenced here: peripheral blood, sampled on day 0 of MenACWY control vaccination. The CDR3 bases are TGTGCCAGCACCAACAGGGACACAGTCGTCTACACCTTC. It yields the protein CASTNRDTVVYTF.